Below are 6 T cell receptor beta chains sequenced from a single sample in a study of human T cells and chemical hapten exposure. Documented time point: healthy volunteer bleed at 6 weeks. Total RNA was isolated from whole blood that had not been fractionated. TCRdb re-called the RACE reads through MiXCR, storing one row per CDR3 protein. The sample records tens of thousands of distinct CDR3 sequences, 3.7% being singletons. Sequences were obtained from whole blood. These receptors were collected from a human donor in good health. Some clones in this sample may be carry-over from other donors' samples.

This clonotype was counted at least ten times. The gene calls are TRBV12-3 or TRBV12-4 and TRBJ2-7, with D perhaps TRBD1 or TRBD2 (5 bases each). The CDR3 covers 14 residues. Trimming left V 7 bases short and J 3 bases short, with 16 bases between. This chain's CDR3 is CASIPPGPHYEQYF. The DNA of the CDR3 is TGTGCCAGCATTCCTCCGGGACCCCACTACGAGCAGTACTTC.

This clonotype occurred many times. The genes are TRBV28 and TRBJ1-3, with 7 bases lining up with TRBD1. With 4 bases clipped from V and 4 bases from J, the junction kept 7 bases outside the gene matches. Germline values: CDR1 MDHEN, CDR2 SYDVKM. The CDR3 is made up of 15 amino acids. The CDR3 here is CASSSNPGQGNTIYF. The DNA for the CDR3 is TGTGCCAGCAGTTCAAATCCGGGACAGGGAAACACCATATATTTT. Filled out from reference TRBV28 and TRBJ1-3, the complete variable domain reads DVKVTQSSRYLVKRTGEKVFLECVQDMDHENMFWYRQDPGLGLRLIYFSYDVKMKEKGDIPEGYSVSREKKERFSLILESASTNQTSMYLCASSSNPGQGNTIYFGEGSWLTVV.

This clonotype was seen many times. The chain joins TRBV6-1 to TRBJ1-5; the D is unclear. V lost 10 bases and J 3 bases, leaving 16 bases between the germline ends. This CDR3 region has 14 residues. Looked up from germline, CDR1 is MNHNS and CDR2 is SASEGT. The chain's CDR3 is CATLETAVNQPQHF. The DNA for the CDR3 is TGTGCCACCCTGGAGACGGCGGTCAATCAGCCCCAGCATTTT.

This clonotype was counted many times. The CDR3 DNA sequence: TGTGCCAGCACTCGTCCATTTATAGGTCCACTGAGAACTGAAGCTTTCTTT. Its translation: CASTRPFIGPLRTEAFF. The chain is built from TRBV28 and TRBJ1-1; no firm D call. Per the germline V gene, CDR1 is MDHEN and CDR2 is SYDVKM. V lost 7 bases, J lost 5 bases, and 26 bases lay in between. The CDR3 extends over 17 amino acids.

This clonotype was observed a few times. The chain joins TRBV28 to TRBJ1-4; no definite D call. CDR3 length equals 14 residues. Germline V gene lookup returns CDR1 MDHEN and CDR2 SYDVKM. Trimming stripped 4 bases from V and 4 bases from J, with 10 bases between. CDR3 residues: CASSSNPINEKLFF. In DNA form, the CDR3 reads TGTGCCAGCAGTTCGAACCCAATTAATGAAAAACTGTTTTTT.

This clonotype was recorded at least ten times. The J gene is TRBJ2-7, the V gene TRBV28; TRBD2 might be the D (6 bases). The V end lost 3 bases, the J end lost 3 bases, and 6 bases lay between the germline ends. Germline lookup yields CDR1 MDHEN and CDR2 SYDVKM. The CDR3 is 12 amino acids. The DNA of the CDR3 is TGTGCCAGCAGTTTGGGGGGCTACGAGCAGTACTTC. It translates to CASSLGGYEQYF.